Presented here are 28 T cell receptor beta chains from one specimen sequenced in a study of human T cells and chemical hapten exposure. TCRdb itself ran the RACE reads through MiXCR, one entry per CDR3 protein. The sample carries about 31,000 distinct CDR3 sequences, approximately 7.4% recorded once. Stated time point: healthy volunteer bleed at 2 weeks. Total RNA came from unfractionated whole blood. Sequencing was carried out using whole blood. Every receptor here comes from a human donor in good health. Some clones in this sample may be carry-over from other donors' samples.

This clonotype has a handful of counts. The CDR3 sequence is CASSMGRFVSIQETQYF. The CDR3 bases are TGTGCCAGCAGCATGGGACGGTTCGTCTCTATTCAAGAGACCCAGTACTTC. The chain is built from TRBV7-7 and TRBJ2-5; TRBD1 or TRBD2 may be the D gene (5 bases each). Between the trimmed V and J ends, which lost 5 bases and 2 bases, there was a span of 21 bases. Germline-derived CDR1 and CDR2 are SSHAT and FNYEAQ (reference sequence). The CDR3 is 17 amino acids.

This chain uses TRBV30 with TRBJ2-7, with D perhaps assigned TRBD1 or TRBD2 (5 bases each). CDR1 and CDR2 (germline): GTSNPN, SVGIG (reference sequence). The CDR3 consists of 15 residues. Trimming removed 3 bases from V and 5 bases from J, with 20 bases in between. CDR3 sequence reads: CAWSRGTVSRNEQYF. The DNA of the CDR3 is TGTGCCTGGAGCCGAGGGACCGTTTCTAGGAACGAGCAGTACTTC.

This clonotype was counted a few times. V usage is TRBV29-1 and J usage is TRBJ2-1, with TRBD1 identical over 7 bases. The V and J ends lost 5 bases and 6 bases, in that order; junction bases with no gene match: 7. The CDR3 has 13 residues. The germline CDR1 and CDR2 sequences are SQVTM and ANQGSEA. The CDR3 sequence is CSVSSGTANEQFF. The CDR3 nucleotides read TGCAGCGTTTCCTCCGGGACAGCCAATGAGCAGTTCTTC.

The chain is built from TRBV12-3 or TRBV12-4 and TRBJ1-5; no reliable D call. CDR3 length: 12 residues. Between the trimmed V and J ends, which lost 6 bases and 7 bases, there was a span of 10 bases. CDR3 residues: CASSNTAQPQHF. The CDR3 coding sequence is TGTGCCAGCAGCAACACGGCCCAGCCCCAGCATTTT.

The sample holds a few counts of this clonotype. The rearrangement links TRBV14 to TRBJ2-3; D gene uncertain. V lost 0 bases and J 14 bases, leaving 12 bases between the germline ends. Germline CDR1 and CDR2: SGHDN and FVKESK. There are 12 residues in the CDR3. CDR3 bases: TGTGCCAGCAGCCAAGACAGGTTCCTCAGGTATTTT. Protein sequence: CASSQDRFLRYF.

This clonotype has only a few counts. The chain employs TRBV10-3 and TRBJ1-2; 8 bases align to TRBD1. The ends lost 7 bases at V and 1 base at J; junction bases unmatched: 8. CDR3 size: 15 residues. CDR1 and CDR2 from the germline V gene are ENHRY and SYGVKD. In DNA form, the CDR3 reads TGTGCCATCACCGCGGGGACAGGACTTAACTATGGCTACACCTTC. This gives the protein CAITAGTGLNYGYTF.

CDR3 sequence (DNA): TGTGCCAGCACTGGGGGCCTTTCCGACGAGCAGTACTTC. Its protein product is CASTGGLSDEQYF. This chain joins TRBV2 and TRBJ2-7, with D perhaps TRBD1 (6 bases). Trimming cost V 7 bases and J 5 bases, with 15 bases left between them. This CDR3 comprises 13 residues. Germline V gene data show CDR1 as SNHLY and CDR2 as FYNNEI.

This clonotype has just a few counts. This chain joins TRBV6-2 or TRBV6-3 and TRBJ1-2; 7 positions agree with TRBD1. The trim removed 5 bases at V and 2 bases at J, leaving 11 bases unmatched. This CDR3 has 16 amino acids. Per the germline V gene, CDR1 is MNHEY and CDR2 is SVGEGT. The CDR3 protein is CASSRLGTAANYGYTF. The CDR3 DNA reads as TGTGCCAGCAGTCGTCTCGGGACAGCCGCCAACTATGGCTACACCTTC.

There are a few counts of this clonotype. The rearrangement uses TRBV6-2 or TRBV6-3 and TRBJ2-5, with no clear D. The germline gives CDR1 MNHEY, CDR2 SVGEGT. The ends were cut back, 0 bases at V and 4 bases at J, with 15 bases in the middle. This CDR3 has 16 amino acids. The CDR3 spells CASSYSRKRRRETQYF. CDR3 bases: TGTGCCAGCAGTTACTCGAGAAAACGTAGAAGAGAGACCCAGTACTTC.

To note about this clonotype: This clone may be a read error of a much larger clone one base away. The chain carries TRBV4-3 and TRBJ2-3, with D possibly TRBD2 on 6 matching bases. Germline values: CDR1 LGHNA, CDR2 YSLEER. This CDR3 is 19 amino acids long. The V gene lost 0 bases and the J gene lost 6 bases, with 25 bases spanning the gap. DNA of the CDR3: TGCGCCAGCAGCCAAGATTCCCGCCACCAGCGGGCTTACTCGGATACGCAGTATTTT. As protein: CASSQDSRHQRAYSDTQYF.

In its sample, this clonotype ranks as medium-sized (0.01 to 0.1%). The chain carries TRBV20-1 and TRBJ1-6, with a possible D match to TRBD1 (6 bases). Germline CDR1 and CDR2: DFQATT and SNEGSKA (reference sequence). Trimming shortened V by 6 bases and J by 7 bases, and 19 bases separated the two germline ends. This CDR3 has 15 amino acids. DNA for the CDR3: TGCAGTGCCTACGACAGGAGCACCTTAAATTCACCCCTCCACTTT. The encoded protein is CSAYDRSTLNSPLHF.

This clonotype was seen at least ten times. This CDR3 reads CASSRYSGALGSNEQFF. DNA of the CDR3: TGTGCCAGCAGCCGTTATAGCGGAGCTCTAGGGAGCAATGAGCAGTTCTTC. The rearrangement joins TRBV9 to TRBJ2-1; TRBD2 is a possible D gene (6 bases). The CDR3 totals 17 residues. Trimming took off 4 bases at V and 6 bases at J, with 23 bases between the two ends. Per the germline V gene, CDR1 is SGDLS and CDR2 is YYNGEE.

This clonotype was seen repeatedly, ten times or more. V is TRBV20-1 and J is TRBJ2-7; D is perhaps TRBD2 (5 bases). The V gene's germline CDR1 is DFQATT and CDR2 SNEGSKA (reference sequence). Trimming took off 4 bases at V and 3 bases at J, with 16 bases between the two ends. There are 14 residues in the CDR3. The CDR3 DNA is TGCAGTGCTAATCTAATGGGGAGCAGCTACGAGCAGTACTTC. Its protein is CSANLMGSSYEQYF.

The chain joins TRBV6-5 to TRBJ2-5, with D tentatively TRBD1 (6 bases). The length of the CDR3 is 17 residues. The V end lost 2 bases, the J end lost 2 bases, and 18 bases lay between the germline ends. CDR1 is MNHEY, CDR2 SVGAGI, per germline. The chain's CDR3 is CASSYGRGSFSQETQYF. The CDR3, as DNA: TGTGCCAGCAGTTACGGTAGGGGGAGCTTCAGTCAAGAGACCCAGTACTTC.

This clonotype appeared a few times. The chain uses TRBV28 and TRBJ1-1, with 7 bases aligning to TRBD1. The V gene end was trimmed by 7 bases and the J gene end by 4 bases; junction bases not matched to a gene: 6. The CDR3 sequence is 13 residues long. Germline values: CDR1 MDHEN, CDR2 SYDVKM. CDR3 amino acids: CASTIGTATEAFF. CDR3 nucleotides: TGTGCCAGCACAATCGGGACAGCCACTGAAGCTTTCTTT.

The table lists this clonotype with a few counts. This rearrangement joins TRBV3-1 to TRBJ1-2, with TRBD1 matching over 7 bases. Trimming took 0 bases from V and 2 from J; bases not matched to a gene: 6. CDR1 is LGHDT, CDR2 YNNKEL, per germline (reference sequence). The CDR3 extends over 16 amino acids. CDR3 amino acids: CASSQESLQGNYGYTF. For the CDR3, the DNA is TGTGCCAGCAGCCAAGAATCTCTACAGGGGAACTATGGCTACACCTTC.

This chain connects TRBV24-1 to TRBJ2-2; D gene unclear. The CDR3 runs 13 residues. Deletions cut 9 bases from V and 1 base from J, with 8 bases between. CDR1 is KGHDR and CDR2 is SFDVKD in the germline V gene. The CDR3 spells CATGDLNTGELFF. The CDR3 nucleotides are TGTGCCACCGGGGATTTGAACACCGGGGAGCTGTTTTTT.

Ten or more counts support this clonotype. V usage is TRBV29-1 and J usage is TRBJ2-2; D gene unclear. Deletions cut 8 bases from V and 2 bases from J, with 30 bases between. The CDR3 has 19 amino acids. Germline V gene data show CDR1 as SQVTM and CDR2 as ANQGSEA. The CDR3 region is CSSNKTDRRRIPNTGELFF. The CDR3 DNA reads TGCAGCTCCAACAAAACCGACCGCAGAAGAATACCTAACACCGGGGAGCTGTTTTTT.

This clonotype occurred many times. The chain uses TRBV28 and TRBJ2-1; D possibly corresponds to TRBD1 (5 bases). V lost 2 bases to trimming and J lost 8 bases, with 7 bases between them. The CDR3 has 12 amino acids. CDR1 is MDHEN, CDR2 SYDVKM, per germline. The CDR3 DNA is TGTGCCAGCAGTTTAATCAGGGATGAGCAGTTCTTC. Amino acid sequence: CASSLIRDEQFF. The full variable domain, in which reference TRBV28 and TRBJ2-1 provide the parts outside the CDR3, is DVKVTQSSRYLVKRTGEKVFLECVQDMDHENMFWYRQDPGLGLRLIYFSYDVKMKEKGDIPEGYSVSREKKERFSLILESASTNQTSMYLCASSLIRDEQFFGPGTRLTVL.

There are a few counts of this clonotype. The chain couples TRBV7-8 to TRBJ2-1; D gene unclear. V lost 1 base and J lost 6, with 10 bases in between. CDR3 size: 14 residues. The germline gives CDR1 SGHVS, CDR2 FQNEAQ. The DNA for the CDR3 is TGTGCCAGCAGCTTAGTGTTTCGCACCAATGAGCAGTTCTTC. It translates to CASSLVFRTNEQFF.

There are a few counts of this clonotype. The rearrangement links TRBV6-2 or TRBV6-3 to TRBJ2-3, with D maybe TRBD1 (5 bases). Germline CDR1 reads MNHEY; CDR2 reads SVGEGT. V lost 5 bases, J lost 2 bases, and 14 bases lay in between. The CDR3 totals 15 residues. CDR3 coding DNA: TGTGCCAGCAGTCCCCAAGGGGCGGCCACAGATACGCAGTATTTT. Encoded protein: CASSPQGAATDTQYF.

The CDR3 here is CASSARLSGVGQPQHF. The CDR3 DNA is TGTGCCAGCAGCGCGCGCCTCTCCGGGGTAGGCCAGCCCCAGCATTTT. The V and J genes are TRBV5-8 and TRBJ1-5; unclear D gene. Per germline, CDR1 SGHTS and CDR2 YDEGEE. The CDR3 spans 16 residues. V was clipped by 4 bases and J by 7 bases, with 21 bases between them.

This clonotype has just a few counts. The chain carries TRBV11-2 and TRBJ1-1; D is undetermined. Trimming pared 1 base from V and 2 bases from J, leaving 11 bases between. The CDR3 contains 15 residues. The germline V gene encodes CDR1 SGHAT and CDR2 FQNNGV. The CDR3 loop is CASSLGGGQNTEAFF. The CDR3 DNA reads as TGTGCCAGCAGCTTAGGTGGAGGCCAAAACACTGAAGCTTTCTTT.

In this sample, this clonotype turned up many times. The chain has TRBV7-2 and TRBJ2-3; D assignment may be TRBD1 or TRBD2 (5 bases each). V shed 5 bases and J shed 1 base, with 19 bases lying between them. Germline assignment: CDR1 SGHTA and CDR2 FQGNSA. The CDR3 contains 17 residues. DNA for the CDR3: TGTGCCAGCAGCATTTACCGGGACCCAACGGGCACAGATACGCAGTATTTT. It translates to CASSIYRDPTGTDTQYF.

This clonotype occurred many times. J is TRBJ2-1 and V is TRBV29-1; TRBD1 or TRBD2 may be the D gene (5 bases each). V was trimmed by 8 bases and J by 9 bases, leaving 17 bases between them. CDR3 length equals 12 residues. In germline, CDR1 is SQVTM, CDR2 ANQGSEA. CDR3 residues: CSPRTDGGEQFF. CDR3 DNA: TGCAGCCCCCGCACTGATGGGGGTGAGCAGTTCTTC.

The chain recombines TRBV2 with TRBJ2-3, with 14 bases lining up with TRBD2. Looked up from germline, CDR1 is SNHLY and CDR2 is FYNNEI. The junction had 4 bases not matched to a gene; V was cut back by 6 bases and J by 5 bases. The CDR3 is made up of 15 amino acids. CDR3 coding DNA: TGTGCCAGCAGGGGAGGGACTAGCGGGAGAGATACGCAGTATTTT. Protein sequence: CASRGGTSGRDTQYF. Full variable domain (outside the CDR3, taken from reference TRBV2 and TRBJ2-3): EPEVTQTPSHQVTQMGQEVILRCVPISNHLYFYWYRQILGQKVEFLVSFYNNEISEKSEIFDDQFSVERPDGSNFTLKIRSTKLEDSAMYFCASRGGTSGRDTQYFGPGTRLTVL.

This clonotype was seen a handful of times. The rearrangement joins TRBV5-1 to TRBJ2-1; 8 bases line up with TRBD1. Trimming took 1 base from V and 2 from J; bases not matched to a gene: 2. The CDR3 consists of 15 residues. The V gene's germline CDR1 is SGHRS and CDR2 YFSETQ. CDR3 amino acids: CASSLSQGAYNEQFF. In DNA, the CDR3 is TGCGCCAGCAGCTTGTCACAGGGGGCCTACAATGAGCAGTTCTTC.

This clonotype was counted only a few times. The V call is TRBV4-3, the J call TRBJ2-3; 10 nucleotides match TRBD2. Unmatched junction bases numbered 7, after V lost 3 bases and J lost 4 bases. This CDR3 is built from 16 residues. The V gene's germline CDR1 is LGHNA and CDR2 YSLEER. The CDR3 sequence is CASSQLAGDRADTQYF. CDR3 DNA sequence: TGCGCCAGCAGCCAGCTAGCGGGAGATAGGGCAGATACGCAGTATTTT.